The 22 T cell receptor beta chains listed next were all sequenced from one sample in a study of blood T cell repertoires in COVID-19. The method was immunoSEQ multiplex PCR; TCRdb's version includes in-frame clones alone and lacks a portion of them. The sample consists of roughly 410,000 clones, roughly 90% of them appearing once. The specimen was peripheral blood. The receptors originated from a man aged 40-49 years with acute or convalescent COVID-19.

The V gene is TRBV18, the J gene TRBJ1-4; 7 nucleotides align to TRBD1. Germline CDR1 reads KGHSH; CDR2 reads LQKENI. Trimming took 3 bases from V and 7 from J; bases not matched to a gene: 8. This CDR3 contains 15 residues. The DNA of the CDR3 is TGTGCCAGCTCACCGAGCGAACAGGGGAGTGAAAAACTGTTTTTT. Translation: CASSPSEQGSEKLFF.

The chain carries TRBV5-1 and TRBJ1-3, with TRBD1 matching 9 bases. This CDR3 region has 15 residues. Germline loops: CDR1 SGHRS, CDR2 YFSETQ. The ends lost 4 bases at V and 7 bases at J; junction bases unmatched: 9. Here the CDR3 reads CASSTRQGGDNTIYF. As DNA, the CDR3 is TGCGCCAGCAGCACCCGACAGGGGGGTGACAACACCATATATTTT.

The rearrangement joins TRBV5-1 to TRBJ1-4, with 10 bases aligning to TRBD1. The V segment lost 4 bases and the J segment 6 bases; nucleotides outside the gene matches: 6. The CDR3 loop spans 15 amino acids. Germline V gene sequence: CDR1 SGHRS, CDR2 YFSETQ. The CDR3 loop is CASSPGQGVYEKLFF. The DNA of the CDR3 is TGCGCCAGCAGCCCCGGACAGGGGGTATATGAAAAACTGTTTTTT.

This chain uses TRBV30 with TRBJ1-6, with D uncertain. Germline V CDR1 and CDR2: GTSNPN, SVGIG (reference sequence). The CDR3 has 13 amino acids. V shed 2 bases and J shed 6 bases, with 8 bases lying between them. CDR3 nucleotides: TGTGCCTGGAGTCGAACCAGTAATTCACCCCTCCACTTT. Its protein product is CAWSRTSNSPLHF.

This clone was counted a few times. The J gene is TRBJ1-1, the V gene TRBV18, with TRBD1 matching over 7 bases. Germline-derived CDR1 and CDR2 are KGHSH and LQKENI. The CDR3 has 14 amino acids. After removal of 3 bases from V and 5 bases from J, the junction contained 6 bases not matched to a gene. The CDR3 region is CASSPRGRRTEAFF. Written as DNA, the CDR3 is TGTGCCAGCTCACCGAGGGGGCGTCGTACTGAAGCTTTCTTT.

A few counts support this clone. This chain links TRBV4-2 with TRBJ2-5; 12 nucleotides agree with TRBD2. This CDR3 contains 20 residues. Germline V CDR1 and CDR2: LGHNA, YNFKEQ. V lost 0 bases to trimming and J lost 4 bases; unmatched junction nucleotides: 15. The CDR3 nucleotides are TGTGCCAGCAGCCAAGAGGCGGCTAGCGGGAGGGCCAATGTGTTAGAGACCCAGTACTTC. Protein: CASSQEAASGRANVLETQYF.

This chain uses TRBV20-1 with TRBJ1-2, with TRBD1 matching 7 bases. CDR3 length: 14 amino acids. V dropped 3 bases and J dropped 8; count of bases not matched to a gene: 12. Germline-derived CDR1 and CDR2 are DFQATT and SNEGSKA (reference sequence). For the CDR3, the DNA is TGCAGTGCTAGTGGACAGGCCGATTCGGTGGGCTACACCTTC. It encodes CSASGQADSVGYTF.

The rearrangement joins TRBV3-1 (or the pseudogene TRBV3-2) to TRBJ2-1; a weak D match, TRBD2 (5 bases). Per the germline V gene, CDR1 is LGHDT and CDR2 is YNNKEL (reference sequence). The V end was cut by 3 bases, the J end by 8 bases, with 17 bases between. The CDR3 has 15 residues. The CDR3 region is CASSQNPGVSYEQFF. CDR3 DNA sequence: TGTGCCAGCAGCCAGAACCCCGGGGTGAGCTATGAGCAGTTCTTC.

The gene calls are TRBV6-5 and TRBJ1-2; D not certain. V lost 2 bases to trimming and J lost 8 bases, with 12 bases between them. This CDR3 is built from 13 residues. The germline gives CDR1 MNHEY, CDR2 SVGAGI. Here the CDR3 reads CASSYRHNAGYTF. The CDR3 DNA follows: TGTGCCAGCAGTTACCGCCACAACGCCGGCTACACCTTC.

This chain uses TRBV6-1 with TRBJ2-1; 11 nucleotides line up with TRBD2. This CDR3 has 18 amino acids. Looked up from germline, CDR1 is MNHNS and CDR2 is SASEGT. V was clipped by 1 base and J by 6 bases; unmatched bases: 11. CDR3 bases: TGTGCCAGCAGTGAAGTCGTATTAGCGGGGGGGAAGAGCAATGAGCAGTTCTTC. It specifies CASSEVVLAGGKSNEQFF.

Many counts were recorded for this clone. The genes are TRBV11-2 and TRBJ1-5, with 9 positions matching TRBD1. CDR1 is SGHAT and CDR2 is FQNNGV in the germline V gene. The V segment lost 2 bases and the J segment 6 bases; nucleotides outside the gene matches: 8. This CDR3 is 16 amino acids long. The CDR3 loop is CASSLRADRGFQPQHF. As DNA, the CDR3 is TGTGCCAGCAGCTTACGGGCGGACAGGGGATTTCAGCCCCAGCATTTT.

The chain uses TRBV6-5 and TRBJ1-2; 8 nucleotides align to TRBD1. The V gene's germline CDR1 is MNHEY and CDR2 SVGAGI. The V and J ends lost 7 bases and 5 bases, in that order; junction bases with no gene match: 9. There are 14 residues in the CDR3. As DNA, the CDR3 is TGTGCCAGCACCTATGGACAGGGACAATATGGCTACACCTTC. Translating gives CASTYGQGQYGYTF.

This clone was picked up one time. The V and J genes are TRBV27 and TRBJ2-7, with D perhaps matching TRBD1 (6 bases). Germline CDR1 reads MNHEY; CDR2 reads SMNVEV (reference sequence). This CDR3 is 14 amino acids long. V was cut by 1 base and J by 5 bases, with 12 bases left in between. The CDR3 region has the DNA TGTGCCAGCAGTTTATGGCAGGGGTCTCACGAGCAGTACTTC. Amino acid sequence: CASSLWQGSHEQYF.

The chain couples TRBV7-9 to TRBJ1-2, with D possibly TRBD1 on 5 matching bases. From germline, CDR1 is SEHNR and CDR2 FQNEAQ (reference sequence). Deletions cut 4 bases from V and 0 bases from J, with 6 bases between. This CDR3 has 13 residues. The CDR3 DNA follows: TGTGCCAGCAGCTCAGGGACTAACTATGGCTACACCTTC. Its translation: CASSSGTNYGYTF.

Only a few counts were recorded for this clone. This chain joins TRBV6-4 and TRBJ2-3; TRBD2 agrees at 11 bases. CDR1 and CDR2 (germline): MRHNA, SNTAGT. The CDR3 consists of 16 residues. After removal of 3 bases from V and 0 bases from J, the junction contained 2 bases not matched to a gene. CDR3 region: CASSEASGGSTDTQYF. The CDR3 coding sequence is TGTGCCAGCAGTGAAGCTAGCGGGGGGAGCACAGATACGCAGTATTTT.

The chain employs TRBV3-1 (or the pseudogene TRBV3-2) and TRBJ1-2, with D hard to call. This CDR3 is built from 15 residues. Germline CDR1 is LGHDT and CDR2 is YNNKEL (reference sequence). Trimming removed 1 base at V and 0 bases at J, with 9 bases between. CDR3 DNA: TGTGCCAGCAGCCAAGGTCATAGAGCTAACTATGGCTACACCTTC. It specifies CASSQGHRANYGYTF.

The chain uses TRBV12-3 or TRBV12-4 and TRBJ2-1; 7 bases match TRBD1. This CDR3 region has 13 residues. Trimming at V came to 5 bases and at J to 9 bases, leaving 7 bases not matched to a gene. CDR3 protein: CASSLDRVGEQFF. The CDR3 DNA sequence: TGTGCCAGCAGTCTAGACAGGGTAGGTGAGCAGTTCTTC.

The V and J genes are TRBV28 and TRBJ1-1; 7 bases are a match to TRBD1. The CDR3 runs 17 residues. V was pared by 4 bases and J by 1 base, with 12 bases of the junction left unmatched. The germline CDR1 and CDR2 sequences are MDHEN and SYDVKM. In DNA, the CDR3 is TGTGCCAGCAGTTATACAGGGGCCGAAGTAACGAACACTGAAGCTTTCTTT. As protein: CASSYTGAEVTNTEAFF.

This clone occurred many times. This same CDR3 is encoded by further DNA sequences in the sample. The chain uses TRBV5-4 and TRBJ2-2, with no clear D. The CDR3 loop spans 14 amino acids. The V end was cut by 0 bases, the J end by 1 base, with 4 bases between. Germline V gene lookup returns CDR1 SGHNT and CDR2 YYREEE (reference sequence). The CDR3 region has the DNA TGTGCCAGCAGCTTGGACATGAACACCGGGGAGCTGTTTTTT. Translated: CASSLDMNTGELFF.

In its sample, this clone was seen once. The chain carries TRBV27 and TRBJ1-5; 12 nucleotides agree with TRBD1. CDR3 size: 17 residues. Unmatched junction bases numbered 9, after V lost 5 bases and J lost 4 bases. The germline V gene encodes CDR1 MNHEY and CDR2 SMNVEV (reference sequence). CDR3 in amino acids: CASSTGTGGARNQPQHF. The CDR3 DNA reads TGTGCCAGCAGTACCGGGACAGGGGGCGCGCGGAATCAGCCCCAGCATTTT.

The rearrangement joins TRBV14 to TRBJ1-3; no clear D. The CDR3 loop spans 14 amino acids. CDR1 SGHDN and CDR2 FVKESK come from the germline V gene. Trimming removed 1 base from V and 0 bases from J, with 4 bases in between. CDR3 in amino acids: CASSQGYSGNTIYF. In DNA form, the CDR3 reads TGTGCCAGCAGCCAAGGCTACTCTGGAAACACCATATATTTT.

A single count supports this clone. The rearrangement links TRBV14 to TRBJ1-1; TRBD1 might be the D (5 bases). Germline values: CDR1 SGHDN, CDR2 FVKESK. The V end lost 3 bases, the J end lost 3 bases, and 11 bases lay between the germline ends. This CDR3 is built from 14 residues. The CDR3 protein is CASSHGGGYTEAFF. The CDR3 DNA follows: TGTGCCAGCAGCCATGGGGGAGGTTACACTGAAGCTTTCTTT. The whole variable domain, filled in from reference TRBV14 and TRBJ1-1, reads EAGVTQFPSHSVIEKGQTVTLRCDPISGHDNLYWYRRVMGKEIKFLLHFVKESKQDESGMPNNRFLAERTGGTYSTLKVQPAELEDSGVYFCASSHGGGYTEAFFGQGTRLTVV.